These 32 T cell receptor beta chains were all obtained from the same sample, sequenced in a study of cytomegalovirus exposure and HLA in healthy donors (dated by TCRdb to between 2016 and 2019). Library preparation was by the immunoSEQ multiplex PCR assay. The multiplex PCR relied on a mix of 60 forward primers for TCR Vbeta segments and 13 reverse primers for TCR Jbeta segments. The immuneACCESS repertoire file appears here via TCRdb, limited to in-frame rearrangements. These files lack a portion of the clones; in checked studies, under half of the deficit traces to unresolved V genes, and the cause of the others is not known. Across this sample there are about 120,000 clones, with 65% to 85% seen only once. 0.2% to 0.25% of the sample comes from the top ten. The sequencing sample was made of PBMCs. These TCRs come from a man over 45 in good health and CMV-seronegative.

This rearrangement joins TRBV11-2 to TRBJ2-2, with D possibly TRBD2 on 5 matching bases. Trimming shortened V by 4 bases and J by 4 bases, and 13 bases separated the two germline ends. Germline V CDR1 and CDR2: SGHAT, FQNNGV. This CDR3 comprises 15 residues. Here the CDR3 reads CASSSYHRGTGELFF. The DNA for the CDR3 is TGTGCCAGCAGCTCGTACCATCGGGGCACCGGGGAGCTGTTTTTT.

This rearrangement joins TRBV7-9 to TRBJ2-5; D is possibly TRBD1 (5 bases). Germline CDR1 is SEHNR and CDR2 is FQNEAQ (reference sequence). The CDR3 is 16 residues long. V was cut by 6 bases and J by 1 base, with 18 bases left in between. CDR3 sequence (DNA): TGTGCCAGCAGGTTGCAGGGTGGTCCTCCCCAAGAGACCCAGTACTTC. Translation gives CASRLQGGPPQETQYF.

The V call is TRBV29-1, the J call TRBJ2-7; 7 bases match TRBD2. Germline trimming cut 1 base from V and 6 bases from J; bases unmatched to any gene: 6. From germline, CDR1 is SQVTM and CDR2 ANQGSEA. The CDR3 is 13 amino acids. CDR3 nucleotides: TGCAGCGTTGAAGTTGGGGAGGGTTCCGAGCAGTACTTC. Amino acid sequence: CSVEVGEGSEQYF.

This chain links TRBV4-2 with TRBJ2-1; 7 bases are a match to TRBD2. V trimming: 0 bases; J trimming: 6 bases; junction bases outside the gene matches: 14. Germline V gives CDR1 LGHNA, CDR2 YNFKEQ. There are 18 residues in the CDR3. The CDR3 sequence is CASSQDALAGVNRNEQFF. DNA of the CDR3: TGTGCCAGCAGCCAAGATGCCCTCGCGGGGGTCAATCGCAATGAGCAGTTCTTC.

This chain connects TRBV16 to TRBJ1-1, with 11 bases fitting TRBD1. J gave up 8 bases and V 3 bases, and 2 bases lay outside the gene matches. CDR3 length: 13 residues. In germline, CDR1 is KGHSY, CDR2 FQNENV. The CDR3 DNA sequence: TGTGCCAGCAGCCACCGGACAGGGGGCGAAGCTTTCTTT. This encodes CASSHRTGGEAFF.

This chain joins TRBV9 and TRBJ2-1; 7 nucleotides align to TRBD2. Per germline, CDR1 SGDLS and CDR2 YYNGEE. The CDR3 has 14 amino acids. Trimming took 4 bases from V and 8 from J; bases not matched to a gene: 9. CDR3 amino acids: CASSPGAGRDEQFF. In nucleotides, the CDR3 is TGTGCCAGCAGCCCGGGAGCGGGGCGGGATGAGCAGTTCTTC.

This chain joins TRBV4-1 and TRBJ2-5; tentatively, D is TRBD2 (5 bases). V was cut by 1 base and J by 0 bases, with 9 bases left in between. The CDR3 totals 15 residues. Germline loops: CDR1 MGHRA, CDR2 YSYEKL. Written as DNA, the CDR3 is TGCGCCAGCAGCCAAGGACCTAGCTACCAAGAGACCCAGTACTTC. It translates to CASSQGPSYQETQYF.

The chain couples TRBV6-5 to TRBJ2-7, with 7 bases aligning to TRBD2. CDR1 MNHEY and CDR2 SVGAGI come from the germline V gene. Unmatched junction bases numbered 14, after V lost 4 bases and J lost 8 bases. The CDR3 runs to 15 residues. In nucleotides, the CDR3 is TGTGCCAGCAGTTCCGGACTAGTTCATCAAGGTAAGCAGTACTTC. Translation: CASSSGLVHQGKQYF.

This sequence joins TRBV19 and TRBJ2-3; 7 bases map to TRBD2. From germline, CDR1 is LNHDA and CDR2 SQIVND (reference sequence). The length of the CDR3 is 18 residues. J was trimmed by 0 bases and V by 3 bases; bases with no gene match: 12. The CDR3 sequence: CASSISETSALSTDTQYF. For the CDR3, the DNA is TGTGCCAGTAGTATCTCGGAAACTAGCGCCCTGAGCACAGATACGCAGTATTTT.

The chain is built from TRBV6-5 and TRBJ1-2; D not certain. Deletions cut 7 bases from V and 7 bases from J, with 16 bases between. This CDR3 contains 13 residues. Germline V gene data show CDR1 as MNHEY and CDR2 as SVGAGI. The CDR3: CASIQPGLAGYTF. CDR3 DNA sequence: TGTGCCAGCATCCAGCCCGGGCTAGCTGGCTACACCTTC.

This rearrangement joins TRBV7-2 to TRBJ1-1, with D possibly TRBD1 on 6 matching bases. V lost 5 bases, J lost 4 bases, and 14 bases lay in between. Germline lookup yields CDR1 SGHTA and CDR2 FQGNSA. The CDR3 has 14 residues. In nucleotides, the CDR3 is TGTGCCAGCAGCCCCTACCGACAGGTCACTGAAGCTTTCTTT. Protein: CASSPYRQVTEAFF.

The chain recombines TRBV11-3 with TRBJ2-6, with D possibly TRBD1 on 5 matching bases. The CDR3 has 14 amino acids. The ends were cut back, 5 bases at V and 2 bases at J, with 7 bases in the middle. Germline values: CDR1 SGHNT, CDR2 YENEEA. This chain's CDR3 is CASSQTAGANVLTF. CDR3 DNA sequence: TGTGCCAGCAGCCAGACAGCTGGGGCCAACGTCCTGACTTTC. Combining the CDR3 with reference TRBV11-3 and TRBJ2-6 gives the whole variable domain EAGVVQSPRYKIIEKKQPVAFWCNPISGHNTLYWYLQNLGQGPELLIRYENEEAVDDSQLPKDRFSAERLKGVDSTLKIQPAELGDSAVYLCASSQTAGANVLTFGAGSRLTVL.

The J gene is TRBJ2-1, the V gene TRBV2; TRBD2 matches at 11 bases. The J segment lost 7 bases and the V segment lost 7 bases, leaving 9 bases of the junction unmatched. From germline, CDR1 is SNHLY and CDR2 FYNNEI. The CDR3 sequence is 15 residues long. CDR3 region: CASISTGLAVNEQFF. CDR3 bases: TGTGCCAGCATATCAACGGGACTAGCGGTAAATGAGCAGTTCTTC.

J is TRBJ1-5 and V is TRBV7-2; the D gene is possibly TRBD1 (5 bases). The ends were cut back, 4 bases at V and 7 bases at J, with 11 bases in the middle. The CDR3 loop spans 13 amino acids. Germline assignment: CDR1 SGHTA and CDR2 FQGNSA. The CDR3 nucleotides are TGTGCCAGCAGCTCCCAGGGTATCCAGCCCCAGCATTTT. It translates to CASSSQGIQPQHF.

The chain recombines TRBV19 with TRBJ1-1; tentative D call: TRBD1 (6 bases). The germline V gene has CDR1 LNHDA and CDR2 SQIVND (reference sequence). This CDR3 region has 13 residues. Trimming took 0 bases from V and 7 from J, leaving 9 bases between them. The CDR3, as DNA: TGTGCCAGTAGTATAGATATAGGGGGTGAAGCTTTCTTT. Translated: CASSIDIGGEAFF.

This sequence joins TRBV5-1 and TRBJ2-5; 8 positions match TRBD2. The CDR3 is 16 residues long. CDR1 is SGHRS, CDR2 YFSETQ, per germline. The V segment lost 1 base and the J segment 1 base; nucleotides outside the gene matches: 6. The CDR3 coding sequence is TGCGCCAGCAGCTTGATTCTAGCGGGTCTCCAAGAGACCCAGTACTTC. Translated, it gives CASSLILAGLQETQYF.

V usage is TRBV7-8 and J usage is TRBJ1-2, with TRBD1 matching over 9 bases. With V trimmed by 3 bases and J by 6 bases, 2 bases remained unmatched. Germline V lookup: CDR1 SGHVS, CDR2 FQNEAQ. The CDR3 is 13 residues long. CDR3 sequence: CASSFGQGNGYTF. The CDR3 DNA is TGTGCCAGCAGCTTTGGACAGGGGAATGGCTACACCTTC.

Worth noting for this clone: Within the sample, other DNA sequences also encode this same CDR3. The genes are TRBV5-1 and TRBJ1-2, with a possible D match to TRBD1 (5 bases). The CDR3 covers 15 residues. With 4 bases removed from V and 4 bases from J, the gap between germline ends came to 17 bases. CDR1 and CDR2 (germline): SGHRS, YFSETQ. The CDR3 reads CASSPGRQGAYGYTF. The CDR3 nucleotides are TGCGCCAGCAGCCCTGGACGGCAGGGTGCCTATGGCTACACCTTC.

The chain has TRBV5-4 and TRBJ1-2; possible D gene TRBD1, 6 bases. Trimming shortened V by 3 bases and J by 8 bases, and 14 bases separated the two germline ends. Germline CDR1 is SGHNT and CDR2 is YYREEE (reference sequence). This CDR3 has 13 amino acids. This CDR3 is CASSSAGVQGYTF. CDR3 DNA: TGTGCCAGCAGCTCTGCAGGGGTACAGGGCTACACCTTC.

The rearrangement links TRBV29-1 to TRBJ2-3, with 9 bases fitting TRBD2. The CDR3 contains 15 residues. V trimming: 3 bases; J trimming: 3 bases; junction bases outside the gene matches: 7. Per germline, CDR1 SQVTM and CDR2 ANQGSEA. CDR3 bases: TGCAGCGTTGATCCGGCTAGCGGGAAGACAGATACGCAGTATTTT. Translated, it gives CSVDPASGKTDTQYF.

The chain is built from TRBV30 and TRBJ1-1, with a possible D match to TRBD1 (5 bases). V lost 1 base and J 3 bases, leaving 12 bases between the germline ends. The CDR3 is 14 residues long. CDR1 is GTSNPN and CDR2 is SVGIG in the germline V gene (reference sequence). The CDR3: CAWSGRGGDTEAFF. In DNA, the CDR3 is TGTGCCTGGAGTGGTCGGGGAGGGGACACTGAAGCTTTCTTT.

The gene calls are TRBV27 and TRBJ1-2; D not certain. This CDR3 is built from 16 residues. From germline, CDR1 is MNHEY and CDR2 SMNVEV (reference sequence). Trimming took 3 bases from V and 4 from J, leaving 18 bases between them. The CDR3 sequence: CASSFGQARGSYGYTF. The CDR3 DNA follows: TGTGCCAGCAGTTTTGGGCAGGCCAGAGGGAGCTATGGCTACACCTTC.

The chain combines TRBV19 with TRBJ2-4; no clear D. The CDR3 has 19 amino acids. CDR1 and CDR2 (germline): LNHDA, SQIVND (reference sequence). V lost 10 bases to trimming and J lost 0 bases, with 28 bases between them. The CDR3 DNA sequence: TGTGCCACCTGGCGAGTCGGCCAGGCGATGTTTATAGCCAAAAACATTCAGTACTTC. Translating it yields CATWRVGQAMFIAKNIQYF.

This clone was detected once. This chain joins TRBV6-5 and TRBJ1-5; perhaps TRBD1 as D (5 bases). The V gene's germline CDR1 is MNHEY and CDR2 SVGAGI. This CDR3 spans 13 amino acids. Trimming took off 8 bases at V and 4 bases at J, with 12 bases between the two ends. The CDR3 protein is CASGVGGNQPQHF. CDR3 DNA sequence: TGTGCCAGCGGAGTCGGGGGGAATCAGCCCCAGCATTTT.

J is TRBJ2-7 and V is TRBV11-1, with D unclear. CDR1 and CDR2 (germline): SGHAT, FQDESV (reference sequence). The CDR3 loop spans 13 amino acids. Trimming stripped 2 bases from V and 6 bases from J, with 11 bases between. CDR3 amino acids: CASSLHRTSEQYF. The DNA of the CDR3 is TGTGCCAGCAGCTTACACAGAACATCCGAGCAGTACTTC.

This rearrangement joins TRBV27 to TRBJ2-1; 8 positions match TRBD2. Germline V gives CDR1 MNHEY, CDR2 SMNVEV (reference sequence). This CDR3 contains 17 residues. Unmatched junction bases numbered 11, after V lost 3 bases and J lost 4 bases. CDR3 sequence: CASSLGRSVAGYNEQFF. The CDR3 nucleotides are TGTGCCAGCAGTTTGGGCAGGTCGGTAGCGGGGTACAATGAGCAGTTCTTC.

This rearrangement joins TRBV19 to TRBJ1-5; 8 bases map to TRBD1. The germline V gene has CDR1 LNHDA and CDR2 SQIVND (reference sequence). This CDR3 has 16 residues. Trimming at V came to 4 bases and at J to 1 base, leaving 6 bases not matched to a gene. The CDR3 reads CASSKNDRGSNQPQHF. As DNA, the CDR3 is TGTGCCAGTAGTAAAAATGACAGGGGCAGCAATCAGCCCCAGCATTTT.

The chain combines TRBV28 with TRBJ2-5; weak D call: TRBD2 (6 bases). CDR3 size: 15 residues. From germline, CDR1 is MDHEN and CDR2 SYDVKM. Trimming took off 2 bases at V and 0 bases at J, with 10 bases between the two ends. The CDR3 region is CASSLGRGHQETQYF. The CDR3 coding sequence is TGTGCCAGCAGTTTAGGGCGGGGCCACCAAGAGACCCAGTACTTC.

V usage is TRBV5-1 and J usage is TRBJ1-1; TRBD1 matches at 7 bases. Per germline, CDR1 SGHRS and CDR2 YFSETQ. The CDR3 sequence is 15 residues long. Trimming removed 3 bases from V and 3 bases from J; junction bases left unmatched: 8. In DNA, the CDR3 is TGCGCCAGCAGCTCTAGACAGGGCTCGGACACTGAAGCTTTCTTT. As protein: CASSSRQGSDTEAFF. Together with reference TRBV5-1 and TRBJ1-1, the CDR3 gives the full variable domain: KAGVTQTPRYLIKTRGQQVTLSCSPISGHRSVSWYQQTPGQGLQFLFEYFSETQRNKGNFPGRFSGRQFSNSRSEMNVSTLELGDSALYLCASSSRQGSDTEAFFGQGTRLTVV.

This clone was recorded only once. The CDR3 sequence: CAISESSSGYGYTF. In nucleotides, the CDR3 is TGTGCCATCAGTGAGTCTTCGAGCGGCTATGGCTACACCTTC. The gene calls are TRBV10-3 and TRBJ1-2; D remains ambiguous. Germline V lookup: CDR1 ENHRY, CDR2 SYGVKD. The length of the CDR3 is 14 residues. V lost 0 bases and J lost 4, with 9 bases in between.

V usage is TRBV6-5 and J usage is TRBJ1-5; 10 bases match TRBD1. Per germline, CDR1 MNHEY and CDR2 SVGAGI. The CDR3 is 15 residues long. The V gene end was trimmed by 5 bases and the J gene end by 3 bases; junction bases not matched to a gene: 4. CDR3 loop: CASSQDRGNNQPQHF. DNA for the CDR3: TGTGCCAGCAGTCAGGACAGGGGGAACAATCAGCCCCAGCATTTT.

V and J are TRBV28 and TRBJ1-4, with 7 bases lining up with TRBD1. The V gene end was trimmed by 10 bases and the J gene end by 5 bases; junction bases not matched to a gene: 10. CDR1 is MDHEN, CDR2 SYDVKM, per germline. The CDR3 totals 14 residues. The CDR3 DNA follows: TGTGCCATCGCGAAAAGGACAGGAAATGAAAAACTGTTTTTT. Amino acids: CAIAKRTGNEKLFF.